The 29 T cell receptor beta chains listed next were all sequenced from one sample in a study of CD8 T cells in ankylosing spondylitis. TCRdb re-called the 5' RACE reads through MiXCR, storing one row per CDR3 protein. The sample shows about 200,000 distinct CDR3 sequences, around 13% of them seen only once. Material: blood, either unsorted or a sorted T cell fraction (not recorded which). These receptors originate from a male donor with ankylosing spondylitis or in good health (not recorded which).

The chain recombines TRBV12-3 or TRBV12-4 with TRBJ2-1; D unresolved. V was shortened by 3 bases and J by 5 bases, with 17 bases between the two germline ends. The CDR3 runs to 16 residues. The CDR3 nucleotides are TGTGCCAGCAGTTTCCCCGGTCTAAGAGGAGACAATGAGCAGTTCTTC. It codes for CASSFPGLRGDNEQFF.

This clonotype was picked up many times. This rearrangement joins TRBV2 to TRBJ2-7, with D possibly being TRBD1 (6 bases). The CDR3 runs 15 residues. The germline V gene encodes CDR1 SNHLY and CDR2 FYNNEI. V gave up 0 bases and J gave up 4 bases, with 13 bases separating them. CDR3 coding DNA: TGTGCCAGCAGTGAAGCCCCAGGCAGGGGATACGAGCAGTACTTC. This translates into CASSEAPGRGYEQYF.

As to this clonotype: One base away lies a much larger clone, so this may be a sequencing read error. The conserved phenylalanine or tryptophan is not found at the CDR3 terminus, so this likely reflects a read error. The J gene is TRBJ2-1, the V gene TRBV7-9; the D gene is possibly TRBD2 (6 bases). Germline V CDR1 and CDR2: SEHNR, FQNEAQ (reference sequence). The CDR3 has 15 residues. Trimming pared 5 bases from V and 6 bases from J, leaving 17 bases between. CDR3 residues: CASSPRGTPSNEQFS. CDR3 DNA sequence: TGTGCCAGCAGCCCGCGGGGTACCCCTTCCAATGAGCAGTTCTCC.

CDR3 sequence reads: CSARASYTEAFF. The CDR3 nucleotides read TGCAGTGCTAGGGCTAGCTACACTGAAGCTTTCTTT. The chain is built from TRBV20-1 and TRBJ1-1; D uncertain. The CDR3 runs to 12 residues. Looked up from germline, CDR1 is DFQATT and CDR2 is SNEGSKA (reference sequence). Trimming stripped 3 bases from V and 3 bases from J, with 8 bases between.

The chain combines TRBV27 with TRBJ2-7; the D gene is possibly TRBD2 (6 bases). The V end was cut by 5 bases, the J end by 3 bases, with 20 bases between. This CDR3 spans 16 amino acids. CDR1 and CDR2 (germline): MNHEY, SMNVEV (reference sequence). In DNA form, the CDR3 reads TGTGCCAGCAGTCCCCGCGGGACTCCGATTAACTACGAGCAGTACTTC. This codes for CASSPRGTPINYEQYF.

This clonotype was observed at least ten times. The gene calls are TRBV12-3 or TRBV12-4 and TRBJ2-7; D might be TRBD2 (6 bases). V lost 4 bases to trimming and J lost 2 bases, with 9 bases between them. The CDR3 length is 13 residues. The CDR3 loop reads CASSYGGTYEQYF. CDR3 sequence (DNA): TGTGCCAGCAGTTACGGCGGGACCTACGAGCAGTACTTC.

This chain uses TRBV14 with TRBJ2-7, with 8 bases aligning to TRBD2. This CDR3 contains 13 residues. In germline, CDR1 is SGHDN, CDR2 FVKESK. J was trimmed by 2 bases and V by 8 bases; bases with no gene match: 5. In nucleotides, the CDR3 is TGTGCCAGCCGGGATAGCGGGGCCTACGAGCAGTACTTC. Protein: CASRDSGAYEQYF. Based on the CDR3 plus reference TRBV14 and TRBJ2-7, the full variable domain is EAGVTQFPSHSVIEKGQTVTLRCDPISGHDNLYWYRRVMGKEIKFLLHFVKESKQDESGMPNNRFLAERTGGTYSTLKVQPAELEDSGVYFCASRDSGAYEQYFGPGTRLTVT.

V gene TRBV5-5 combines with J gene TRBJ2-7; 8 bases are a match to TRBD2. The CDR3 spans 13 residues. The germline V gene encodes CDR1 SGHKS and CDR2 YYEKEE (reference sequence). With V trimmed by 4 bases and J by 7 bases, 7 bases remained unmatched. Here the CDR3 reads CASSAGLGKEQYF. The CDR3 bases are TGTGCCAGCAGCGCGGGACTAGGCAAAGAGCAGTACTTC.

The chain is built from TRBV7-9 and TRBJ2-1, with a possible D match to TRBD2 (6 bases). The germline gives CDR1 SEHNR, CDR2 FQNEAQ (reference sequence). This CDR3 region has 16 residues. The ends were cut back, 5 bases at V and 0 bases at J, with 14 bases in the middle. DNA of the CDR3: TGTGCCAGCAGCCTCACGGCGGGGTCCTCCTACAATGAGCAGTTCTTC. Protein: CASSLTAGSSYNEQFF.

This clonotype was detected only a few times. The rearrangement uses TRBV6-1 and TRBJ2-3; D could derive from TRBD1 or TRBD2 (5 bases each). CDR3 length: 15 amino acids. V dropped 2 bases and J dropped 2 bases, with 11 bases sitting between them. The germline CDR1 and CDR2 sequences are MNHNS and SASEGT. CDR3 DNA: TGTGCCAGCAGTGAAAGGGACGGATCCACAGATACGCAGTATTTT. It is translated as CASSERDGSTDTQYF.

This clonotype was recorded at least ten times. The gene calls are TRBV2 and TRBJ2-3; TRBD2 matches 9 bases. The CDR3 is 17 residues long. Losses at the gene ends were 5 bases for V and 0 bases for J; bases not matched to a gene: 9. Germline CDR1 is SNHLY and CDR2 is FYNNEI. In DNA form, the CDR3 reads TGTGCCAGCAGTATCGAGCGGGAGGTCGCTAGCACAGATACGCAGTATTTT. It codes for CASSIEREVASTDTQYF.

V gene TRBV10-1 combines with J gene TRBJ2-7; the D is unclear. Trimming cost V 2 bases and J 5 bases, with 4 bases left between them. The CDR3 extends over 11 amino acids. Germline lookup yields CDR1 WNHNN and CDR2 SYGVQD (reference sequence). CDR3 DNA sequence: TGCGCCAGCAGTGAGGGTGACGAGCAGTACTTC. It encodes CASSEGDEQYF.

Only a few counts were recorded for this clonotype. The V and J genes are TRBV11-2 and TRBJ1-1; the match to TRBD1 covers 8 bases. Germline trimming cut 0 bases from V and 1 base from J; bases unmatched to any gene: 16. The germline V gene has CDR1 SGHAT and CDR2 FQNNGV. The CDR3 has 20 amino acids. The DNA of the CDR3 is TGTGCCAGCAGCTTAGATGGAGGAGGCAGGGGGCGGGATACGAACACTGAAGCTTTCTTT. The encoded protein is CASSLDGGGRGRDTNTEAFF.

V usage is TRBV29-1 and J usage is TRBJ2-1; D tentatively fits TRBD1 or TRBD2 (5 bases each). CDR3 length equals 13 residues. Germline lookup yields CDR1 SQVTM and CDR2 ANQGSEA. V shed 3 bases and J shed 7 bases, with 13 bases lying between them. The CDR3 protein is CSVESGPGNEQFF. In DNA form, the CDR3 reads TGCAGCGTTGAGTCGGGGCCGGGGAATGAGCAGTTCTTC.

DNA for the CDR3: TGTGCCAGTAGTGCCTACTCCTACGAGCAGTACTTC. Its protein product is CASSAYSYEQYF. The J gene is TRBJ2-7, the V gene TRBV19; no definite D call. V lost 5 bases, J lost 0 bases, and 5 bases lay in between. This CDR3 comprises 12 residues. Germline loops: CDR1 LNHDA, CDR2 SQIVND (reference sequence).

This clonotype was seen only a few times. This chain connects TRBV6-6 to TRBJ1-1; D is undetermined. Per the germline V gene, CDR1 is MNHNY and CDR2 is SVGAGI (reference sequence). The ends were cut back, 7 bases at V and 0 bases at J, with 9 bases in the middle. This CDR3 is built from 13 residues. CDR3 DNA sequence: TGTGCCAGCATCAGGTCACTGAACACTGAAGCTTTCTTT. It yields the protein CASIRSLNTEAFF.

This clonotype has ten or more counts. The chain joins TRBV20-1 to TRBJ2-7; tentative D call: TRBD2 (7 bases). Germline CDR1 DFQATT, CDR2 SNEGSKA (reference sequence). The CDR3 spans 16 residues. V lost 1 base and J 0 bases, leaving 16 bases between the germline ends. CDR3 DNA: TGCAGTGCTAGAGGGGGGGGGCGGCGGTACTCCTACGAGCAGTACTTC. Protein sequence: CSARGGGRRYSYEQYF.

The chain employs TRBV6-5 and TRBJ2-2, with 8 bases that match TRBD1. Germline V lookup: CDR1 MNHEY, CDR2 SVGAGI. The CDR3 is 16 residues long. V trimming: 0 bases; J trimming: 6 bases; junction bases outside the gene matches: 6. The CDR3, as DNA: TGTGCCAGCAGTTACTCGGTACAGGGGGTTTCCGGGGAGCTGTTTTTT. Protein: CASSYSVQGVSGELFF.

The chain links TRBV27 to TRBJ2-5; 7 nucleotides agree with TRBD1. The V gene end was trimmed by 2 bases and the J gene end by 5 bases; junction bases not matched to a gene: 2. Germline CDR1 is MNHEY and CDR2 is SMNVEV (reference sequence). The CDR3 contains 13 residues. This chain's CDR3 is CASSLTGVETQYF. The CDR3, as DNA: TGTGCCAGCAGTTTAACAGGGGTGGAGACCCAGTACTTC.

This clonotype was picked up a small number of times. V is TRBV11-3 and J is TRBJ2-4, with D perhaps matching TRBD1 (5 bases). Germline V lookup: CDR1 SGHNT, CDR2 YENEEA. Trimming cost V 0 bases and J 6 bases, with 18 bases left between them. The CDR3 loop spans 17 amino acids. CDR3 amino acids: CASSLDAGLNSGNIQYF. CDR3 sequence (DNA): TGTGCCAGCAGCTTAGACGCAGGGTTGAATTCTGGAAACATTCAGTACTTC. The entire variable domain, with the rest obtained from reference TRBV11-3 and TRBJ2-4, is as follows: EAGVVQSPRYKIIEKKQPVAFWCNPISGHNTLYWYLQNLGQGPELLIRYENEEAVDDSQLPKDRFSAERLKGVDSTLKIQPAELGDSAVYLCASSLDAGLNSGNIQYFGAGTRLSVL.

This clonotype has a handful of counts. This chain's CDR3 is CASSMAKAYEQYF. The CDR3 nucleotides read TGTGCCAGTAGTATGGCGAAGGCCTACGAGCAGTACTTC. The V gene is TRBV19, the J gene TRBJ2-7, with D uncertain. Germline loops: CDR1 LNHDA, CDR2 SQIVND (reference sequence). CDR3 length equals 13 residues. Trimming removed 3 bases at V and 2 bases at J, with 8 bases between.

The V gene is TRBV9, the J gene TRBJ2-7; the D gene is possibly TRBD1 (6 bases). Germline loops: CDR1 SGDLS, CDR2 YYNGEE. Trimming removed 4 bases from V and 2 bases from J, with 16 bases in between. The CDR3 is 15 amino acids. The CDR3 sequence: CASSPRAGATYEQYF. CDR3 bases: TGTGCCAGCAGCCCCCGAGCAGGGGCGACCTACGAGCAGTACTTC.

This clonotype was seen a handful of times. The rearrangement uses TRBV7-9 and TRBJ2-7; D may match TRBD1 or TRBD2 (5 bases each). V lost 0 bases, J lost 1 base, and 16 bases lay in between. Germline V gene sequence: CDR1 SEHNR, CDR2 FQNEAQ (reference sequence). CDR3 size: 17 residues. CDR3 sequence: CASSLAYGDGGSYEQYF. Written as DNA, the CDR3 is TGTGCCAGCAGCTTAGCTTATGGGGACGGCGGATCCTACGAGCAGTACTTC.

The J gene is TRBJ1-1, the V gene TRBV5-4; 8 bases line up with TRBD1. From germline, CDR1 is SGHNT and CDR2 YYREEE (reference sequence). This CDR3 is 14 amino acids long. Trimming at V came to 4 bases and at J to 5 bases, leaving 7 bases not matched to a gene. The CDR3 sequence is CASSLSDRATEAFF. For the CDR3, the DNA is TGTGCCAGCAGCCTCTCGGACAGGGCGACTGAAGCTTTCTTT.

The CDR3 region is CASSLLSNQETQYF. In DNA, the CDR3 is TGCGCCAGCAGCTTGTTGAGCAACCAAGAGACCCAGTACTTC. The V gene is TRBV5-1, the J gene TRBJ2-5, with unresolved D. The V and J ends lost 1 base and 0 bases respectively, with 7 bases between them. The CDR3 sequence is 14 residues long. Germline-derived CDR1 and CDR2 are SGHRS and YFSETQ.

The rearrangement uses TRBV29-1 and TRBJ2-5; TRBD2 is a possible D gene (5 bases). Germline CDR1 is SQVTM and CDR2 is ANQGSEA. Deletions cut 0 bases from V and 7 bases from J, with 9 bases between. This CDR3 has 12 amino acids. The CDR3: CSVEDGDWTQYF. The CDR3 DNA sequence: TGCAGCGTTGAAGACGGGGATTGGACCCAGTACTTC.

This clonotype was counted between two and nine times. This chain links TRBV28 with TRBJ2-7, with a tentative D call TRBD1 (6 bases). The CDR3 is 16 amino acids. Looked up from germline, CDR1 is MDHEN and CDR2 is SYDVKM. V gave up 4 bases and J gave up 2 bases, with 18 bases separating them. For the CDR3, the DNA is TGTGCCAGCAGTTCCTCAGACAGGACATTCACCTACGAGCAGTACTTC. Translated, it gives CASSSSDRTFTYEQYF.

This clonotype has just a few counts. This rearrangement joins TRBV11-2 to TRBJ1-4, with a tentative D call TRBD1 (5 bases). The V end was cut by 1 base, the J end by 1 base, with 19 bases between. The germline CDR1 and CDR2 sequences are SGHAT and FQNNGV. The CDR3 extends over 19 amino acids. The CDR3 reads CASSLGGTLLAETNEKLFF. In DNA form, the CDR3 reads TGTGCCAGCAGCTTAGGGGGGACTCTATTAGCGGAAACTAATGAAAAACTGTTTTTT.

This clonotype was detected only a few times. This chain connects TRBV12-3 or TRBV12-4 to TRBJ2-7, with 9 bases fitting TRBD2. J gave up 4 bases and V 6 bases, and 7 bases lay outside the gene matches. The CDR3 sequence is 14 residues long. CDR3 in amino acids: CASSPTSGMYEQYF. CDR3 in DNA: TGTGCCAGCAGCCCGACTAGCGGCATGTACGAGCAGTACTTC.